This TCR beta chain came from a study of early T cells in non-severe SARS-CoV-2 infection. Background on the study: Chains were not paired, and sequencing was done on bulk RNA from unsorted whole blood. Study results and limitations: Comparison of clonotypes with VDJdb favored anti-spike CD8 responses while missing private and CD4 specificities.

This clonotype was counted between two and nine times. Its antigen is as yet unknown. Each cDNA molecule carried a unique molecular identifier. TCRdb independently ran MiXCR on the 5' RACE reads; one entry per CDR3 protein. The sample shows tens of thousands of distinct CDR3 sequences, around 12% of them seen only once. The length of the CDR3 is 15 residues. Looked up from germline, CDR1 is SEHNR and CDR2 is FQNEAQ (reference sequence). Trimming left V 4 bases short and J 2 bases short, with 15 bases between. The clonotype originates from an adult who was a healthcare worker with PCR-confirmed SARS-CoV-2 infection or an uninfected control (not recorded which). The J gene is TRBJ2-7, the V gene TRBV7-9; D gene ambiguous. Sequencing was carried out using whole blood. The CDR3, as DNA: TGTGCCAGCAGCTCCCCCCGGGCAGGAACCTACGAGCAGTACTTC. Protein product: CASSSPRAGTYEQYF.